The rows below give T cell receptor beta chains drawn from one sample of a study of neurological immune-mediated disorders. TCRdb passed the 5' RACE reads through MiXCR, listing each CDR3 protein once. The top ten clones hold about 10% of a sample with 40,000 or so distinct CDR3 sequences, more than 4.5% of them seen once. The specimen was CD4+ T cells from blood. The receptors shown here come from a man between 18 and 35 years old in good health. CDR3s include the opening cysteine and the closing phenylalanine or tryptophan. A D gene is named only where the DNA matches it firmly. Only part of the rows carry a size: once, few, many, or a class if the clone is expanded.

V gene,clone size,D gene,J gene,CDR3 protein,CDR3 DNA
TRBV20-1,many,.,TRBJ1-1,CSARTPGSLNTEAFF,TGCAGTGCTAGGACACCCGGTAGTCTGAACACTGAAGCTTTCTTT
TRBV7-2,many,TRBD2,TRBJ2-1,CASSPSVTSGGYNEQFF,TGTGCCAGCAGCCCCTCCGTGACTAGCGGGGGATACAATGAGCAGTTCTTC
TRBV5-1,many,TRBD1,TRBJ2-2,CASSLNGQGNTGELFF,TGCGCCAGCAGCTTGAATGGACAGGGAAACACCGGGGAGCTGTTTTTT
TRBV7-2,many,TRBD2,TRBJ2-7,CASSLSPGGRIYEQYF,TGTGCCAGCAGCCTCTCACCGGGGGGGCGGATCTACGAGCAGTACTTC
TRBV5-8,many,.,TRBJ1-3,CASSFGGASYSGNTIYF,TGTGCCAGCAGCTTCGGGGGGGCCAGCTACTCTGGAAACACCATATATTTT
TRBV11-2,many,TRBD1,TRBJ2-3,CASSKTHRGDTQYF,TGTGCCAGCAGCAAAACCCACAGGGGAGATACGCAGTATTTT
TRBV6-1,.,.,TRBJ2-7,CASQRGTPGYEQYF,TGTGCCAGCCAAAGGGGGACACCGGGGTACGAGCAGTACTTC
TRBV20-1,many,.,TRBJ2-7,CSARDSWRSSYEQYF,TGCAGTGCTAGAGATTCGTGGCGGAGCTCCTACGAGCAGTACTTC
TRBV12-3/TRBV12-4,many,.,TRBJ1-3,CASSIPRGLGDTIYF,TGTGCCAGCAGTATACCCAGGGGCCTTGGTGACACCATATATTTT
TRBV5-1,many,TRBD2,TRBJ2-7,CASSLPSGGGREQYF,TGCGCCAGCAGCTTGCCTAGCGGGGGAGGAAGGGAGCAGTACTTC
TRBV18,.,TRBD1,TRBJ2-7,CASSPSPGQTYEQYF,TGTGCCAGCTCACCAAGTCCGGGACAGACCTACGAGCAGTACTTC
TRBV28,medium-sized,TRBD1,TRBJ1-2,CASSSTGGDYGYTF,TGTGCCAGCAGTTCGACAGGGGGTGACTATGGCTACACCTTC
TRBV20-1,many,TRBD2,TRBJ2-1,CSAPGPGTRSNEQFF,TGCAGTGCCCCAGGGCCCGGGACTAGAAGCAATGAGCAGTTCTTC
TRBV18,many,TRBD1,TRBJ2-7,CASSPPGQGSYEQYF,TGTGCCAGCTCACCACCGGGACAGGGGTCATACGAGCAGTACTTC
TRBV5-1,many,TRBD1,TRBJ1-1,CASSQGQGGEAFF,TGCGCCAGCAGCCAGGGACAGGGAGGTGAAGCTTTCTTT
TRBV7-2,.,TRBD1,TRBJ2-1,CASSLDQGAYNEQFF,TGTGCCAGCAGCTTAGACCAGGGGGCGTACAATGAGCAGTTCTTC
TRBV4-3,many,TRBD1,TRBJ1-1,CASSQGTGTGGTEAFF,TGCGCCAGCAGCCAGGGGACCGGGACAGGAGGAACTGAAGCTTTCTTT
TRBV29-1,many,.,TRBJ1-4,CSVELVYGQKVGTNEKLFF,TGCAGCGTTGAACTTGTATATGGACAGAAGGTTGGAACGAATGAAAAACTGTTTTTT
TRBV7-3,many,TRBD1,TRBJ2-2,CASSSYRGPDTGELFF,TGTGCCAGCAGCTCATACAGGGGGCCGGACACCGGGGAGCTGTTTTTT
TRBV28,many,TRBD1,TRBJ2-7,CASSPTRQGKWTEQYF,TGTGCCAGCAGTCCGACCCGACAGGGAAAATGGACCGAGCAGTACTTC
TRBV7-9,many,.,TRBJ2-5,CASSPAGRVETQYF,TGTGCCAGCAGCCCGGCCGGCAGGGTTGAGACCCAGTACTTC
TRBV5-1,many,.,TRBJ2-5,CASSLTRNQETQYF,TGCGCCAGCAGCTTGACGCGGAATCAAGAGACCCAGTACTTC
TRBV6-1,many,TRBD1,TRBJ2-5,CASLLRQGSSETQYF,TGTGCCAGCTTATTGAGACAGGGGTCGTCTGAGACCCAGTACTTC
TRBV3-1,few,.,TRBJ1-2,CASSQKEFYGYTF,TGTGCCAGCAGCCAGAAGGAATTCTATGGCTACACCTTC
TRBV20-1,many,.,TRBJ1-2,CSARVTGYGYTF,TGCAGTGCTAGAGTAACAGGGTATGGCTACACCTTC
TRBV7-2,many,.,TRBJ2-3,CASSLPGTGRDTQYF,TGTGCCAGCAGCTTACCCGGGACCGGGCGGGATACGCAGTATTTT
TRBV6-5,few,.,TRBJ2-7,CASSRGPYEQYF,TGTGCCAGCAGTAGAGGGCCCTACGAGCAGTACTTC
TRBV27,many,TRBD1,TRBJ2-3,CASSFDRGEDTQYF,TGTGCCAGCAGTTTCGACAGGGGTGAAGATACGCAGTATTTT
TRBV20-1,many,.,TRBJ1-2,CTSLNPQGSVHGYTF,TGCACCTCTTTAAATCCACAGGGTAGTGTTCATGGCTACACCTTC
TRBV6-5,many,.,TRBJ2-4,CASSYSGDLLAKNIQYF,TGTGCCAGCAGTTACTCTGGGGATCTCCTAGCCAAAAACATTCAGTACTTC
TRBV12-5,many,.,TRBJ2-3,CASGFRTVGGTDTQYF,TGTGCTAGTGGTTTCCGCACAGTGGGAGGCACAGATACGCAGTATTTT
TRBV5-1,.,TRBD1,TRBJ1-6,CASSLGRTGRNSPLHF,TGCGCCAGCAGCTTGGGGAGGACAGGGCGAAATTCACCCCTCCACTTT
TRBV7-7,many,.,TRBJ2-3,CASSPGTTPSTDTQYF,TGTGCTAGCAGCCCAGGTACTACACCTAGCACAGATACGCAGTATTTT
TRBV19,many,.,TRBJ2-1,CARKPGSTFNEQFF,TGTGCCCGGAAGCCGGGGTCAACCTTCAATGAGCAGTTCTTC
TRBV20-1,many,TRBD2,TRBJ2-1,CSAPGTSGGPDPFFDEQFF,TGCAGTGCACCAGGGACTAGCGGGGGCCCCGACCCGTTTTTCGATGAGCAGTTCTTC
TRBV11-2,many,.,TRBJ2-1,CASTIGTYNEQFF,TGTGCCAGCACCATCGGGACTTACAATGAGCAGTTCTTC
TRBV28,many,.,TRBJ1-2,CATGGGLNYGYTF,TGTGCCACGGGTGGGGGCCTAAACTATGGCTACACCTTC
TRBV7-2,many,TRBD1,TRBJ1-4,CASSLGTGGSSEKLFF,TGTGCCAGCAGCTTAGGAACAGGGGGCTCAAGCGAAAAACTGTTTTTT
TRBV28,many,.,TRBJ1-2,CASSLYPPVNYGYTF,TGTGCCAGCAGTTTATACCCGCCGGTGAACTATGGCTACACCTTC
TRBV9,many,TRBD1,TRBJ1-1,CASSVTGTGTNTEAFF,TGTGCCAGCAGCGTAACCGGGACAGGGACAAACACTGAAGCTTTCTTT
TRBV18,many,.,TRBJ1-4,CASAQAATNEKLFF,TGTGCCAGCGCCCAGGCTGCAACTAATGAAAAACTGTTTTTT
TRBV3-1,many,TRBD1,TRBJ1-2,CASSRTPGQGSFNGYTF,TGTGCCAGCAGCCGTACCCCGGGACAGGGATCGTTCAATGGCTACACCTTC
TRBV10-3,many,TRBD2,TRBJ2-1,CAIASERGNNEQFF,TGTGCCATCGCCAGCGAGCGGGGTAACAATGAGCAGTTCTTC
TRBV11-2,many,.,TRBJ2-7,CASSPDGYEQYF,TGTGCCAGCAGCCCCGACGGCTACGAGCAGTACTTC
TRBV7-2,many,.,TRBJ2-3,CASSLGGPGGPDTQYF,TGTGCCAGCAGCTTAGGAGGGCCGGGGGGCCCAGATACGCAGTATTTT
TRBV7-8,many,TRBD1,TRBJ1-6,CASSLSGGTGIVGFHF,TGTGCCAGCAGCTTATCGGGAGGGACAGGGATCGTCGGTTTCCACTTT
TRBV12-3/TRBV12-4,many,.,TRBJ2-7,CASTPGGGHPYEQYF,TGTGCCAGCACCCCAGGAGGAGGGCACCCCTACGAGCAGTACTTC
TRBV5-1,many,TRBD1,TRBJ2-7,CASTGAYEQYF,TGCGCCAGTACAGGGGCCTACGAGCAGTACTTC
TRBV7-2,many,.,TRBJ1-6,CASSAEWSSYNSPLHF,TGTGCCAGCAGCGCAGAGTGGAGCTCCTATAATTCACCCCTCCACTTT
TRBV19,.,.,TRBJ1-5,CAGSRGPGQPQHF,TGTGCCGGGTCGCGGGGCCCGGGACAGCCCCAGCATTTT
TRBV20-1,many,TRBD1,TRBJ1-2,CSARIPGGNYGYTF,TGCAGTGCTAGAATCCCAGGGGGGAACTATGGCTACACCTTC